This TCR beta chain emerged from a study of shared clonotypes between healthy human individuals. On the study more broadly: Donor ages ranged 18 to 49 years: a couple of women, a few men. A donor's plate count was three for CD4 naive and three for CD4 memory; CD8 naive had two and CD8 memory one.

Among the donors, all were Caucasian adults who lived in Nashville, Tennessee. Per the authors' pipeline: Because ImmunoSEQ provided only junction sequences with no quality scores, the filtering differed. Profiled with immunoSEQ multiplex PCR; TCRdb holds only in-frame clones, not every one. Clonal size and the V and J genes are those of that table, whereas D and trimming came from the DNA. The sample lists a few million clones, about 90% occurring once. Concerning this clone itself: At the DNA level, this CDR3 is encoded by other sequences in the same sample as well.

Trimming took off 1 base at V and 1 base at J, with 8 bases between the two ends. The CDR3 has 14 residues. The V gene's germline CDR1 is SGHRS and CDR2 YFSETQ. Sequencing used naive CD4+ T cells from PBMCs. This sample's subset: CD45RA+ positively selected. The clonotype originates from a man younger than 35 in good health. Some clones in this sample may be carry-over from other donors' samples. The chain has TRBV5-1 and TRBJ1-1; D unclear. The CDR3 coding sequence is TGCGCCAGCAGCTTGTCCGTCCCGAACACTGAAGCTTTCTTT. It encodes CASSLSVPNTEAFF.